One and the same sample provided the 30 T cell receptor beta chains below, sequenced in a study of post-analysis software for immune sequencing data. Their antigens are not known. TCR beta libraries were prepared from cDNA with unique molecular identifiers. Via MiXCR, TCRdb re-called the PCR reads, giving one row per CDR3 protein. The data hold some 190,000 distinct CDR3 sequences, with over 25% observed a single time. Notes on the study in general: About 5 TRBV segments occurring more often in patients than controls included TRBV5-6, TRBV5-1 and TRBV20-1.

Material: blood. These receptors were collected from a girl between 2 and 17 years old with multiple sclerosis.

The DNA of the CDR3 is TGTGCCAGTAGTCCCCGGGGGGCGATGCGAAAGGACACTGAAGCTTTCTTT. It encodes CASSPRGAMRKDTEAFF. This chain links TRBV19 with TRBJ1-1; TRBD1 might be the D (6 bases). CDR1 is LNHDA and CDR2 is SQIVND in the germline V gene (reference sequence). Trimming cost V 5 bases and J 3 bases, with 22 bases left between them. This CDR3 comprises 17 residues.

This clonotype was seen ten or more times. The CDR3 loop reads CASSLVSGGSSYEQYF. As DNA, the CDR3 is TGTGCCAGCAGCTTAGTAAGCGGGGGTAGCTCCTACGAGCAGTACTTC. The genes are TRBV7-8 and TRBJ2-7; 8 positions match TRBD2. V gave up 1 base and J gave up 0 bases; unmatched junction bases: 5. There are 16 residues in the CDR3. CDR1 and CDR2 from the germline V gene are SGHVS and FQNEAQ.

Of note for this clonotype: One end of the junction does not line up with germline, which may come from a read error. V gene TRBV7-2 combines with J gene TRBJ2-1; D may match TRBD1 or TRBD2 (6 bases each). The CDR3 extends over 14 amino acids. Germline V gene data show CDR1 as SGHTA and CDR2 as FQGNSA. CDR3 DNA: TGTGCCGGCAGCTCGGGGGCCCCGCGCAATGAGCAGTTCTTC. Translating gives CAGSSGAPRNEQFF.

This clonotype was counted ten times or more. The rearrangement links TRBV7-9 to TRBJ2-1; TRBD1 aligns across 9 bases. J was trimmed by 6 bases and V by 5 bases; bases with no gene match: 5. The CDR3 consists of 14 residues. Germline lookup yields CDR1 SEHNR and CDR2 FQNEAQ (reference sequence). The CDR3 DNA reads TGTGCCAGCAGCGGACAGGGGAAAGGCAATGAGCAGTTCTTC. It encodes CASSGQGKGNEQFF.

This clonotype was counted a few times. The gene calls are TRBV20-1 and TRBJ1-5; TRBD1 matches at 7 bases. Germline loops: CDR1 DFQATT, CDR2 SNEGSKA (reference sequence). The CDR3 runs to 13 residues. Trimming removed 6 bases from V and 11 bases from J; junction bases left unmatched: 13. CDR3 region: CSAQPGQQSAQHF. The CDR3 nucleotides are TGCAGTGCCCAACCGGGACAGCAATCAGCCCAGCATTTT.

About this clonotype itself: This clone may be a read error of a much larger clone one base away. J is TRBJ2-7 and V is TRBV7-6; weak D call: TRBD2 (6 bases). The CDR3 consists of 14 residues. Germline lookup yields CDR1 SGHVS and CDR2 FNYEAQ. The CDR3 region is CTSSFSGSSYEQYF. CDR3 DNA sequence: TGTACCAGCAGCTTTTCCGGGAGCTCCTACGAGCAGTACTTC.

This chain uses TRBV19 with TRBJ2-1, with TRBD2 identical over 8 bases. The germline gives CDR1 LNHDA, CDR2 SQIVND (reference sequence). After removal of 8 bases from V and 9 bases from J, the junction contained 6 bases not matched to a gene. The CDR3 covers 12 residues. The CDR3 DNA reads TGTGCCAGTCTAAGCGGGAGTCGTGAGCAGTTCTTC. Amino acids: CASLSGSREQFF.

This clonotype was counted at least ten times. The chain links TRBV7-9 to TRBJ2-1; tentative D call: TRBD2 (6 bases). CDR3 length: 14 residues. CDR1 SEHNR and CDR2 FQNEAQ come from the germline V gene (reference sequence). Trimming left V 5 bases short and J 4 bases short, with 12 bases between. CDR3 residues: CASSASGYYNEQFF. CDR3 sequence (DNA): TGTGCCAGCAGCGCAAGCGGGTATTACAATGAGCAGTTCTTC.

Note on this clonotype: Given a much more abundant clone one base away, this may be a read error. The chain is built from TRBV4-2 and TRBJ2-1; D may correspond to TRBD1 or TRBD2 (5 bases each). CDR1 is LGHNA, CDR2 YNFKEQ, per germline. This CDR3 has 16 residues. CDR3 protein: CTSSPTGAFAYNEQFF. The CDR3 DNA follows: TGTACCAGCAGCCCCACCGGGGCATTTGCTTACAATGAGCAGTTCTTC.

A few counts support this clonotype. The V call is TRBV29-1, the J call TRBJ2-5; D gene unclear. This CDR3 has 12 residues. Germline loops: CDR1 SQVTM, CDR2 ANQGSEA. V gave up 8 bases and J gave up 13 bases, with 23 bases separating them. The CDR3 reads CSPETLRSRPYF. The CDR3 region has the DNA TGCAGCCCCGAGACCCTCCGTTCTAGGCCGTACTTC.

The genes are TRBV5-1 and TRBJ2-7; D unclear. V lost 0 bases, J lost 3 bases, and 13 bases lay in between. Germline CDR1 reads SGHRS; CDR2 reads YFSETQ. The CDR3 contains 15 residues. The CDR3 coding sequence is TGCGCCAGCAGCTTGGCCAATTGGTCGGACTACGAGCAGTACTTC. Its translation: CASSLANWSDYEQYF.

This clonotype has a count of ten or more. The chain recombines TRBV5-1 with TRBJ2-1, with a possible D match to TRBD1 (5 bases). This CDR3 has 15 amino acids. Deletions cut 4 bases from V and 8 bases from J, with 19 bases between. Per the germline V gene, CDR1 is SGHRS and CDR2 is YFSETQ. The CDR3 protein is CASSTRWGGEDEQFF. CDR3 nucleotides: TGCGCCAGCAGCACACGCTGGGGCGGAGAGGATGAGCAGTTCTTC. Filled out from reference TRBV5-1 and TRBJ2-1, the complete variable domain reads KAGVTQTPRYLIKTRGQQVTLSCSPISGHRSVSWYQQTPGQGLQFLFEYFSETQRNKGNFPGRFSGRQFSNSRSEMNVSTLELGDSALYLCASSTRWGGEDEQFFGPGTRLTVL.

This clonotype was counted a few times. J is TRBJ1-1 and V is TRBV9; D perhaps matches TRBD1 (5 bases). Looked up from germline, CDR1 is SGDLS and CDR2 is YYNGEE. V was trimmed by 0 bases and J by 2 bases, leaving 8 bases between them. This CDR3 is 14 amino acids long. The CDR3 nucleotides read TGTGCCAGCAGCGTAGGAGGGACCAACACTGAAGCTTTCTTT. Translating it yields CASSVGGTNTEAFF.

This clonotype appeared many times. The CDR3 loop is CATSRDHLPRPDYGYTF. CDR3 DNA sequence: TGTGCCACCAGCAGAGATCACCTGCCCCGACCGGACTATGGCTACACCTTC. V is TRBV15 and J is TRBJ1-2; D is uncertain. The CDR3 consists of 17 residues. V was pared by 0 bases and J by 3 bases, with 17 bases between. Germline V gene data show CDR1 as LNHNV and CDR2 as YYDKDF (reference sequence). Drawing the rest from reference TRBV15 and TRBJ1-2, the complete variable domain is DAMVIQNPRYQVTQFGKPVTLSCSQTLNHNVMYWYQQKSSQAPKLLFHYYDKDFNNEADTPDNFQSRRPNTSFCFLDIRSPGLGDTAMYLCATSRDHLPRPDYGYTFGSGTRLTVV.

The V gene is TRBV20-1, the J gene TRBJ2-7; D possibly matches TRBD1 or TRBD2 (5 bases each). This CDR3 region has 15 residues. V was pared by 5 bases and J by 3 bases, with 20 bases between. Germline CDR1 DFQATT, CDR2 SNEGSKA (reference sequence). Written as DNA, the CDR3 is TGCAGTGCTTTTCGCCCGGGACGTCAGGGCTACGAGCAGTACTTC. Residues: CSAFRPGRQGYEQYF.

The CDR3 protein is CSATGRPSNTEAFF. The CDR3 DNA is TGCAGCGCGACAGGGCGCCCATCCAACACTGAAGCTTTCTTT. The rearrangement joins TRBV29-1 to TRBJ1-1, with TRBD1 matching over 7 bases. V lost 7 bases, J lost 2 bases, and 10 bases stayed unmatched. Germline assignment: CDR1 SQVTM and CDR2 ANQGSEA. This CDR3 has 14 residues.

There are many counts of this clonotype. The chain links TRBV15 to TRBJ2-4; a weak D match, TRBD1 (6 bases). The germline gives CDR1 LNHNV, CDR2 YYDKDF (reference sequence). The CDR3 is made up of 17 amino acids. Between the trimmed V and J ends, which lost 6 bases and 1 base, there was a span of 19 bases. The chain's CDR3 is CATRTFQGKRAKNIQYF. In DNA form, the CDR3 reads TGTGCCACCAGGACGTTTCAGGGGAAGAGGGCCAAAAACATTCAGTACTTC.

In DNA, the CDR3 is TGCGCCAGCAGCGACCGGGACCCCTACGAGCAGTACTTC. It is translated as CASSDRDPYEQYF. The J gene is TRBJ2-7, the V gene TRBV5-1; TRBD1 or TRBD2 may be the D gene (5 bases each). The CDR3 totals 13 residues. Deletions cut 4 bases from V and 2 bases from J, with 10 bases between. Germline-derived CDR1 and CDR2 are SGHRS and YFSETQ.

V gene TRBV4-1 combines with J gene TRBJ1-1; TRBD1 might be the D (5 bases). CDR1 MGHRA and CDR2 YSYEKL come from the germline V gene. Trimming stripped 3 bases from V and 5 bases from J, with 22 bases between. The CDR3 consists of 17 residues. CDR3 amino acids: CASSQLMANRRETEAFF. Written as DNA, the CDR3 is TGCGCCAGCAGCCAGTTGATGGCAAACAGGAGGGAGACTGAAGCTTTCTTT.

This clonotype was counted ten times or more. The J gene is TRBJ2-3, the V gene TRBV5-1, with 8 nucleotides matching TRBD2. V lost 4 bases, J lost 2 bases, and 6 bases stayed unmatched. The CDR3 is made up of 15 amino acids. Germline CDR1 SGHRS, CDR2 YFSETQ. CDR3 region: CASSAGTRVTDTQYF. Written as DNA, the CDR3 is TGCGCCAGCAGCGCAGGGACTAGAGTCACAGATACGCAGTATTTT.

For this clonotype: Given a much more abundant clone one base away, this may be a read error. This chain links TRBV3-1 with TRBJ2-7; weak D call: TRBD1 (5 bases). CDR1 is LGHDT, CDR2 YNNKEL, per germline (reference sequence). Trimming pared 1 base from V and 0 bases from J, leaving 13 bases between. The CDR3 has 16 amino acids. CDR3 DNA: TGTGCCAGCAGCCAAGCCACCCAGGGCGGCTCCTACGAGCAGTACTTC. It encodes CASSQATQGGSYEQYF.

On this clonotype itself: A read error may be the cause here, since a much bigger clone is one base away. This CDR3 reads CSARDPGTSGSGKQYF. CDR3 bases: TGCAGTGCTAGAGACCCCGGGACTAGCGGGAGTGGGAAGCAGTACTTC. The rearrangement joins TRBV20-1 to TRBJ2-5; the match to TRBD2 covers 14 bases. Per the germline V gene, CDR1 is DFQATT and CDR2 is SNEGSKA (reference sequence). V lost 0 bases to trimming and J lost 11 bases; unmatched junction nucleotides: 11. This CDR3 spans 16 amino acids.

A word on this clonotype: This could be a read error, since a much larger clone is one nucleotide away. V usage is TRBV5-1 and J usage is TRBJ1-4; D gene ambiguous. The V gene lost 2 bases and the J gene lost 1 base, with 12 bases spanning the gap. CDR3 length: 16 amino acids. Looked up from germline, CDR1 is SGHRS and CDR2 is YFSETQ. CDR3 sequence reads: CASSFLHFRTNEKLFF. DNA for the CDR3: TGCGCCAGCAGCTTCCTACACTTCAGAACTAATGAAAAACTGTTTTTT. The complete variable domain, with remaining parts taken from reference TRBV5-1 and TRBJ1-4, reads KAGVTQTPRYLIKTRGQQVTLSCSPISGHRSVSWYQQTPGQGLQFLFEYFSETQRNKGNFPGRFSGRQFSNSRSEMNVSTLELGDSALYLCASSFLHFRTNEKLFFGSGTQLSVL.

This clonotype came up a few times. The CDR3 reads CSASSDRERSPLHF. For the CDR3, the DNA is TGCAGTGCTAGCTCGGACAGGGAAAGATCACCCCTCCACTTT. The chain employs TRBV20-1 and TRBJ1-6; 8 nucleotides agree with TRBD1. CDR1 and CDR2 (germline): DFQATT, SNEGSKA (reference sequence). The CDR3 totals 14 residues. The V and J ends lost 3 bases and 10 bases, in that order; junction bases with no gene match: 8.

This clonotype was counted many times. CDR3 amino acids: CSVAPKGHNYGYTF. Written as DNA, the CDR3 is TGCAGCGTTGCTCCCAAGGGGCATAACTATGGCTACACCTTC. V is TRBV29-1 and J is TRBJ1-2; TRBD1 is a possible D gene (5 bases). V lost 4 bases and J lost 1, with 13 bases in between. The CDR3 length is 14 residues. The germline V gene has CDR1 SQVTM and CDR2 ANQGSEA.

This clonotype has only a few counts. The CDR3 nucleotides read TGTGCCAGCAGCGTCAGGGGGACTGGGGCCAACGTCCTGACTTTC. It codes for CASSVRGTGANVLTF. The chain combines TRBV9 with TRBJ2-6, with 7 nucleotides matching TRBD1. The length of the CDR3 is 15 residues. CDR1 and CDR2 (germline): SGDLS, YYNGEE. The V segment lost 2 bases and the J segment 2 bases; nucleotides outside the gene matches: 1.

This clonotype appeared many times. The chain has TRBV20-1 and TRBJ2-1; 12 nucleotides agree with TRBD2. V lost 3 bases, J lost 8 bases, and 11 bases stayed unmatched. Germline V lookup: CDR1 DFQATT, CDR2 SNEGSKA (reference sequence). The CDR3 sequence is 16 residues long. CDR3 amino acids: CSASPSGRANWHEQFF. DNA of the CDR3: TGCAGTGCTAGTCCTAGCGGGAGGGCCAATTGGCATGAGCAGTTCTTC.

As to this clonotype: At one boundary the junction diverges from the germline segment, which might be a read error. J is TRBJ1-5 and V is TRBV4-2, with 11 bases fitting TRBD1. This CDR3 comprises 17 residues. Germline CDR1 LGHNA, CDR2 YNFKEQ. CDR3 loop: CASSQDRGRVGNQPQHF. CDR3 DNA: TGTGCCAGCAGCCAGGACAGGGGGCGCGTTGGCAATCAGCCCCAGCATTTC.

This clonotype has at least ten counts. The V gene is TRBV20-1, the J gene TRBJ2-7; a weak D match, TRBD2 (5 bases). The V gene lost 4 bases and the J gene lost 4 bases, with 17 bases spanning the gap. Per the germline V gene, CDR1 is DFQATT and CDR2 is SNEGSKA (reference sequence). This CDR3 is 14 amino acids long. In DNA, the CDR3 is TGCAGTGCTAATACGCGGAGGAGGACTTACGAGCAGTACTTC. This codes for CSANTRRRTYEQYF.

The table lists this clonotype with a few counts. The chain couples TRBV6-1 to TRBJ2-7; D gene ambiguous. V gave up 3 bases and J gave up 4 bases, with 16 bases separating them. This CDR3 has 15 amino acids. The germline V gene encodes CDR1 MNHNS and CDR2 SASEGT. Here the CDR3 reads CASSDTQRSSYEQYF. CDR3 DNA: TGTGCCAGCAGTGATACTCAAAGATCCTCGTACGAGCAGTACTTC.